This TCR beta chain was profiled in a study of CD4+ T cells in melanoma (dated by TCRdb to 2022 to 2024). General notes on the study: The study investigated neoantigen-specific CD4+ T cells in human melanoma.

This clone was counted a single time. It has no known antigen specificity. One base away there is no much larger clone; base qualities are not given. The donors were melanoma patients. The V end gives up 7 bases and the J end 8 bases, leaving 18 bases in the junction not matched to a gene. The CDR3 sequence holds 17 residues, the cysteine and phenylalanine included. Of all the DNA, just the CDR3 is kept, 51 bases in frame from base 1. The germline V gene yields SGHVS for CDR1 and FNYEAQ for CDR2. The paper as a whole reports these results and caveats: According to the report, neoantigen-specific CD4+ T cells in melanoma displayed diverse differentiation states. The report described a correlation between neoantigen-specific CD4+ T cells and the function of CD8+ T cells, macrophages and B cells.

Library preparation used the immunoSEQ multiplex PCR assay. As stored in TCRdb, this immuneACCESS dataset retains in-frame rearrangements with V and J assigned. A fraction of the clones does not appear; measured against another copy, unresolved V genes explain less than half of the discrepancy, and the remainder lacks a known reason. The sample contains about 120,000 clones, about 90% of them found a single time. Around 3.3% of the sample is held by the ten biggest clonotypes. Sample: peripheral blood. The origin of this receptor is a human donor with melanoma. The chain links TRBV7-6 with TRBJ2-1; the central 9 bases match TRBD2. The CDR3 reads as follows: CASTRRGSGRSWDEQFF. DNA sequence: TGTGCCAGCACCCGGAGGGGGAGCGGGAGGTCATGGGATGAGCAGTTCTTC.